This is a list of T cell receptor beta chains from one sample in a study of blood T cells in healthy people across ages. TCRdb fed the 5' RACE reads into MiXCR, producing one record per CDR3 protein. The table records around 970,000 distinct CDR3 sequences, roughly 51% of them present only once. The source material was blood. These receptors came from a woman aged 60-75 years in good health. Each CDR3 is given with its conserved first and last residue. Fields, in order: clone size, J gene, D gene, V gene, CDR3 protein, CDR3 DNA. A D gene is named only where the DNA matches it firmly. The size entry is marked missing in some rows and otherwise reads once, few, many or a size class.

clone_size: .; j_call: TRBJ2-3; d_call: .; v_call: TRBV20-1; cdr3_aa: CSASHGADTQYF; cdr3_nt: TGCAGTGCTAGTCACGGAGCAGATACGCAGTATTTT
clone_size: few; j_call: TRBJ2-7; d_call: .; v_call: TRBV12-3/TRBV12-4; cdr3_aa: CASSVARGDEQYF; cdr3_nt: TGTGCCAGCAGTGTAGCCCGGGGTGACGAGCAGTACTTC
clone_size: .; j_call: TRBJ2-2; d_call: TRBD2; v_call: TRBV11-2; cdr3_aa: CASSPRGETGELFF; cdr3_nt: TGTGCCAGCAGCCCCCGGGGGGAGACCGGGGAGCTGTTTTTT
clone_size: .; j_call: TRBJ1-1; d_call: .; v_call: TRBV4-1; cdr3_aa: CASSQDLYQMNTEAFF; cdr3_nt: TGCGCCAGCAGCCAAGATCTGTATCAGATGAACACTGAAGCTTTCTTT
clone_size: .; j_call: TRBJ2-7; d_call: .; v_call: TRBV28; cdr3_aa: CASSLERSSYEQYF; cdr3_nt: TGTGCCAGCAGTTTGGAACGGTCCTCCTACGAGCAGTACTTC
clone_size: .; j_call: TRBJ2-3; d_call: .; v_call: TRBV6-2/TRBV6-3; cdr3_aa: CASSSKNQGDTQYF; cdr3_nt: TGTGCCAGCAGTTCCAAAAACCAAGGAGATACGCAGTATTTT
clone_size: many; j_call: TRBJ2-7; d_call: TRBD2; v_call: TRBV4-1; cdr3_aa: CASSQTSSGPEQYF; cdr3_nt: TGCGCCAGCAGCCAGACCTCTAGCGGTCCCGAGCAGTACTTC
clone_size: once; j_call: TRBJ2-1; d_call: TRBD2; v_call: TRBV9; cdr3_aa: CASSGFSGSHNEQFF; cdr3_nt: TGTGCCAGCAGCGGGTTTAGCGGGAGCCACAATGAGCAGTTCTTC
clone_size: .; j_call: TRBJ2-1; d_call: TRBD2; v_call: TRBV20-1; cdr3_aa: CSAGGTSGTSYNEQFF; cdr3_nt: TGCAGTGCTGGCGGGACTAGCGGGACCTCTTACAATGAGCAGTTCTTC
clone_size: few; j_call: TRBJ2-3; d_call: TRBD2; v_call: TRBV11-3; cdr3_aa: CASSFSGSGPQYF; cdr3_nt: TGTGCCAGCAGCTTCAGCGGGAGTGGTCCGCAGTATTTT